These 9 T cell receptor beta chains were sequenced from one sample in a study of cytomegalovirus exposure and HLA in healthy donors. The PCR employed 60 Vbeta primers together with 13 Jbeta primers. Measured with immunoSEQ multiplex PCR; TCRdb has only the in-frame clones, and not every one. The sample records tens of thousands of clones, approximately 84% being singletons. The sequenced sample consisted of PBMCs. The source is a middle-aged man in good health and CMV-seronegative.

The gene calls are TRBV6-5 and TRBJ2-7, with TRBD2 as a possible D gene (5 bases). Germline V lookup: CDR1 MNHEY, CDR2 SVGAGI. This CDR3 region has 16 residues. Trimming took off 0 bases at V and 1 base at J, with 13 bases between the two ends. CDR3 protein: CASSYSSTAASYEQYF. In nucleotides, the CDR3 is TGTGCCAGCAGTTACTCGAGCACAGCGGCGTCCTACGAGCAGTACTTC.

The chain carries TRBV9 and TRBJ2-1; 7 bases line up with TRBD2. The V gene end was trimmed by 0 bases and the J gene end by 5 bases; junction bases not matched to a gene: 5. This CDR3 region has 15 residues. Germline V gene data show CDR1 as SGDLS and CDR2 as YYNGEE. CDR3 loop: CASSVGLAVNNEQFF. The CDR3, as DNA: TGTGCCAGCAGCGTAGGCCTAGCGGTTAACAATGAGCAGTTCTTC.

The gene calls are TRBV28 and TRBJ1-6; D remains ambiguous. V lost 6 bases and J lost 7, with 16 bases in between. The germline V gene encodes CDR1 MDHEN and CDR2 SYDVKM. CDR3 length equals 15 residues. The CDR3 here is CASSYLARSNSPLHF. The CDR3 DNA sequence: TGTGCCAGCAGCTACCTGGCTAGGAGCAATTCACCCCTCCACTTT.

The chain employs TRBV27 and TRBJ2-7; D perhaps matches TRBD2 (6 bases). Trimming removed 2 bases at V and 2 bases at J, with 10 bases between. There are 14 residues in the CDR3. Germline CDR1 reads MNHEY; CDR2 reads SMNVEV (reference sequence). The CDR3 DNA reads TGTGCCAGCAGTTTAACGGGACTTGCCTACGAGCAGTACTTC. Protein: CASSLTGLAYEQYF.

The chain links TRBV5-1 to TRBJ1-1, with 11 positions matching TRBD1. Germline values: CDR1 SGHRS, CDR2 YFSETQ. Trimming at V came to 0 bases and at J to 6 bases, leaving 10 bases not matched to a gene. The CDR3 has 17 residues. Here the CDR3 reads CASSLVGQGEPGSEAFF. For the CDR3, the DNA is TGCGCCAGCAGCTTGGTGGGACAGGGGGAACCAGGCTCTGAAGCTTTCTTT.

About this clone itself: The junction shows a germline mismatch at one end, possibly a read error. The V gene is TRBV5-6, the J gene TRBJ1-1; the D is unclear. Germline-derived CDR1 and CDR2 are SGHDT and YYEEEE. This CDR3 has 14 residues. DNA of the CDR3: TGTGCCAGCAGCTTGGGAGGGTCGGGAACACTTTGGAAATTT. It translates to CASSLGGSGTLWKF.

The gene calls are TRBV6-5 and TRBJ1-6; no clear D gene. Between the trimmed V and J ends, which lost 6 bases and 5 bases, there was a span of 8 bases. Germline assignment: CDR1 MNHEY and CDR2 SVGAGI. The CDR3 covers 13 residues. The DNA for the CDR3 is TGTGCCAGCAGCCTATTCAATAATTCACCCCTCCACTTT. It specifies CASSLFNNSPLHF.

The rearrangement uses TRBV2 and TRBJ2-2; no reliable D call. Looked up from germline, CDR1 is SNHLY and CDR2 is FYNNEI. Trimming pared 1 base from V and 2 bases from J, leaving 8 bases between. The CDR3 contains 15 residues. CDR3 in DNA: TGTGCCAGCAGTGAAGGGAGCGCCAACACCGGGGAGCTGTTTTTT. Translating it yields CASSEGSANTGELFF.

This chain connects TRBV14 to TRBJ1-3; 9 nucleotides align to TRBD1. CDR1 and CDR2 from the germline V gene are SGHDN and FVKESK. Trimming at V came to 2 bases and at J to 2 bases, leaving 4 bases not matched to a gene. CDR3 length: 16 residues. In DNA, the CDR3 is TGTGCCAGCAGCCAATCACAGGGGGCTCCTGGAAACACCATATATTTT. It specifies CASSQSQGAPGNTIYF.